These T cell receptor beta chains were read from a single sample in a study of blood T cell repertoires in COVID-19. Data came from immunoSEQ multiplex PCR; TCRdb stores just in-frame clones and leaves some out. The table records some 61,000 clones, around 86% of them present only once. Source material: peripheral blood. The receptors were sampled from a young man with acute or convalescent COVID-19. Both conserved end residues are part of each CDR3. The order of the fields is V gene, D gene, J gene, clone size, CDR3 protein, CDR3 DNA. The D gene is left open where the match is weak. A row's size may be missing; if present it is once, few, many or a size class.

>TRBV4-1|TRBD1|TRBJ2-2|NA
CASSQGWGTGNTGELFF
TGCGCCAGCAGCCAAGGATGGGGGACAGGGAACACCGGGGAGCTGTTTTTT
>TRBV2|TRBD2|TRBJ2-2|NA
CASRLAGGPLSTGELFF
TGTGCCAGCAGGTTAGCGGGAGGGCCGTTAAGCACCGGGGAGCTGTTTTTT
>TRBV5-1|NA|TRBJ2-1|NA
CASSTEGGWDEQFF
TGCGCCAGCAGCACCGAGGGTGGCTGGGATGAGCAGTTCTTC
>TRBV5-1|TRBD1|TRBJ1-1|NA
CASSNRDREEYTEAFF
TGCGCCAGCAGCAACCGGGACAGGGAGGAATACACTGAAGCTTTCTTT
>TRBV28|NA|TRBJ2-7|NA
CASSLPATYEQYF
TGTGCCAGCAGTTTACCTGCGACCTACGAGCAGTACTTC
>TRBV18|NA|TRBJ2-7|NA
CASSPSGTYEQYF
TGTGCCAGCTCACCATCGGGTACCTACGAGCAGTACTTC
>TRBV29-1|NA|TRBJ1-1|NA
CSVVGAVNTEAFF
TGCAGCGTTGTTGGAGCAGTGAACACTGAAGCTTTCTTT
>TRBV3-1/TRBV3-2|NA|TRBJ1-6|NA
CASSLTGNSPLHF
TGTGCCAGCAGCCTAACCGGGAACTCACCCCTCCACTTT
>TRBV6-5|NA|TRBJ1-6|NA
CASSYSGQNNSPLHF
TGTGCCAGCAGTTACTCTGGGCAGAATAATTCACCCCTCCACTTT
>TRBV3-1/TRBV3-2|TRBD2|TRBJ2-7|NA
CASSRGSSGYEQYF
TGTGCCAGCAGCCGCGGGAGTTCGGGCTACGAGCAGTACTTC
>TRBV6-5|TRBD2|TRBJ2-7|NA
CASSSEWTRSYEQYF
TGTGCCAGCAGTTCAGAGTGGACTAGATCCTACGAGCAGTACTTC
>TRBV28|NA|TRBJ1-2|NA
CASSYSYGYTF
TGTGCCAGCTCTTACAGCTATGGCTACACCTTC
>TRBV7-3|NA|TRBJ1-1|NA
CASSLRGGTEAFF
TGTGCCAGCAGCTTGAGAGGGGGAACTGAAGCTTTCTTT
>TRBV9|TRBD2|TRBJ2-3|NA
CASSVGRRTSYPDTQYF
TGTGCCAGCAGCGTCGGGCGTAGGACTAGCTACCCGGATACGCAGTATTTT
>TRBV3-1/TRBV3-2|TRBD1|TRBJ2-7|NA
CASSQDWTGAYEQYF
TGTGCCAGCAGCCAAGATTGGACAGGGGCCTACGAGCAGTACTTC
>TRBV7-9|NA|TRBJ1-4|NA
CASSLSSLSNEKLFF
TGTGCCAGCAGCTTGTCGAGCCTTTCTAATGAAAAACTGTTTTTT
>TRBV6-6|NA|TRBJ2-7|few
CASSNGQSLNEQYF
TGTGCCAGCAGTAACGGACAGAGTCTGAACGAGCAGTACTTC
>TRBV29-1|NA|TRBJ2-7|NA
CSVSQGRTYEQYF
TGCAGCGTTTCACAGGGGAGGACCTACGAGCAGTACTTC
>TRBV18|TRBD1|TRBJ1-6|few
CASSPGQRDNSPLHF
TGTGCCAGCTCACCGGGACAGCGCGATAATTCACCCCTCCACTTT
>TRBV12-3/TRBV12-4|TRBD1|TRBJ2-7|NA
CASSAGGSYEQYF
TGTGCCAGCAGTGCAGGGGGCTCCTACGAGCAGTACTTC
>TRBV5-1|NA|TRBJ2-3|NA
CASSLGLIGTTDTQYF
TGCGCCAGCAGCTTGGGACTAATCGGAACCACAGATACGCAGTATTTT
>TRBV11-2|TRBD1|TRBJ2-2|NA
CASTQRAGQGVTGELFF
TGTGCCAGCACCCAAAGGGCGGGACAGGGGGTCACCGGGGAGCTGTTTTTT
>TRBV28|NA|TRBJ1-5|few
CASSKTAGNQPQHF
TGTGCCAGCAGTAAGACGGCGGGCAATCAGCCCCAGCATTTT
>TRBV24-1|NA|TRBJ2-5|few
CATSDLSWQGRETQYF
TGTGCCACCAGTGATTTGTCTTGGCAGGGAAGGGAGACCCAGTACTTC
>TRBV27|NA|TRBJ1-2|few
CASSAQGTYGYTF
TGTGCCAGCAGCGCACAGGGCACCTATGGCTACACCTTC
>TRBV10-2|NA|TRBJ2-1|NA
CASRGSYNEQFF
TGCGCCTCCCGGGGCTCCTACAATGAGCAGTTCTTC
>TRBV7-2|TRBD2|TRBJ2-1|NA
CASSLYGTKDNEQFF
TGTGCCAGCAGCTTGTACGGGACTAAAGACAATGAGCAGTTCTTC
>TRBV5-1|NA|TRBJ2-2|NA
CASSLGQLSNTGELFF
TGCGCCAGCAGCTTGGGACAACTCTCGAACACCGGGGAGCTGTTTTTT
>TRBV4-2|TRBD2|TRBJ2-7|NA
CASSQDLGGSSYEQYF
TGTGCCAGCAGCCAAGATCTAGGCGGGAGTTCCTACGAGCAGTACTTC
>TRBV19|NA|TRBJ1-5|NA
CASSPLTRGPQHF
TGTGCCAGTAGCCCTCTGACCCGGGGGCCCCAGCATTTT
>TRBV7-2|NA|TRBJ2-1|NA
CASGLLVLQGGINEQFF
TGTGCCAGCGGCCTCTTAGTATTGCAGGGTGGCATCAATGAGCAGTTCTTC
>TRBV29-1|TRBD1|TRBJ1-1|NA
CSSDREGTEAFF
TGCAGCTCGGACAGGGAGGGCACTGAAGCTTTCTTT
>TRBV27|TRBD2|TRBJ2-7|NA
CASSLASGANVEQYF
TGTGCCAGCAGTTTGGCTAGCGGGGCTAATGTGGAGCAGTACTTC
>TRBV27|TRBD1|TRBJ1-6|NA
CASRGTDNSPLHF
TGTGCCAGCAGAGGGACAGATAATTCACCCCTCCACTTT
>TRBV19|TRBD2|TRBJ2-1|NA
CASSPGTSGNNEQFF
TGTGCCAGTAGCCCTGGGACTAGCGGAAACAATGAGCAGTTCTTC
>TRBV4-2|NA|TRBJ1-5|NA
CASSQEIQGVGYQPQHF
TGTGCCAGCAGCCAAGAGATTCAGGGTGTCGGATATCAGCCCCAGCATTTT
>TRBV7-8|TRBD2|TRBJ2-2|NA
CASRQKRGANTGELFF
TGTGCCAGCAGACAAAAGCGGGGCGCGAACACCGGGGAGCTGTTTTTT
>TRBV7-8|NA|TRBJ1-3|NA
CASSPYFDGVRSGNTIYF
TGTGCCAGCAGCCCCTACTTTGACGGGGTGAGGTCTGGAAACACCATATATTTT
>TRBV7-2|TRBD2|TRBJ2-1|NA
CASSFPSGYNEQFF
TGTGCCAGCAGCTTCCCTAGCGGTTACAATGAGCAGTTCTTC
>TRBV7-3|NA|TRBJ2-3|NA
CASSSNGLTTDTQYF
TGTGCCAGCAGCTCGAATGGCCTTACCACAGATACGCAGTATTTT
>TRBV7-3|TRBD1|TRBJ2-1|NA
CASSLRGGEGNEQFF
TGTGCCAGCAGCTTAAGAGGGGGCGAGGGCAATGAGCAGTTCTTC
>TRBV11-2|NA|TRBJ2-7|once
CASSFQGGRTYEQYF
TGTGCCAGCAGCTTTCAAGGGGGAAGGACCTACGAGCAGTACTTC
>TRBV4-1|TRBD1|TRBJ1-5|NA
CASSQRIRGHQPQHF
TGCGCCAGCAGCCAAAGGATAAGGGGGCATCAGCCCCAGCATTTT
>TRBV19|TRBD2|TRBJ2-7|few
CASKQGLATGEQYF
TGTGCCAGTAAACAGGGACTAGCAACGGGGGAGCAGTACTTC
>TRBV15|NA|TRBJ1-6|NA
CATTPDTSYNSPLHF
TGTGCCACCACTCCGGACACATCCTATAATTCACCCCTCCACTTT
>TRBV6-5|NA|TRBJ1-1|few
CASSYSGLGTEAFF
TGTGCCAGCAGTTACAGTGGGCTTGGCACTGAAGCTTTCTTT
>TRBV30|NA|TRBJ1-5|NA
CAWTRGGGDNQPQHF
TGTGCCTGGACTCGGGGGGGAGGAGACAATCAGCCCCAGCATTTT
>TRBV7-3|TRBD2|TRBJ2-5|NA
CASSLSGGKTQYF
TGTGCCAGCAGCTTATCGGGAGGGAAGACCCAGTACTTC
>TRBV27|TRBD2|TRBJ2-5|few
CASSGGLVGMETQYF
TGTGCCAGCAGTGGGGGACTAGTGGGGATGGAGACCCAGTACTTC
>TRBV21-1|NA|TRBJ2-7|NA
CASSKALRRRLSYEQYF
TGTGCCAGCAGCAAAGCGCTTAGGCGAAGACTTTCCTACGAGCAGTACTTC
>TRBV29-1|TRBD1|TRBJ2-7|once
CSACSGTGGTYEQYF
TGCAGCGCCTGCTCCGGGACAGGGGGTACCTACGAGCAGTACTTC
>TRBV14|NA|TRBJ2-7|NA
CASSPGPGEQYF
TGTGCCAGCAGCCCGGGCCCGGGGGAGCAGTACTTC
>TRBV5-1|NA|TRBJ2-1|NA
CASRTDGMVNNEQFF
TGCGCCAGCAGAACGGACGGGATGGTCAACAATGAGCAGTTCTTC
>TRBV11-2|TRBD1|TRBJ2-3|few
CASSFGTGGPDTQYF
TGTGCCAGCAGCTTCGGGACAGGGGGACCAGATACGCAGTATTTT
>TRBV5-4|NA|TRBJ2-3|NA
CASSAAAWADTQYF
TGTGCCAGCAGCGCGGCGGCCTGGGCAGATACGCAGTATTTT
>TRBV20-1|TRBD2|TRBJ2-3|NA
CSAGGLWQYF
TGCAGTGCTGGGGGACTATGGCAGTATTTT
>TRBV18|TRBD1|TRBJ1-1|NA
CASSLQGITNTEAFF
TGTGCCAGCTCACTACAGGGGATCACGAACACTGAAGCTTTCTTT
>TRBV15|TRBD1|TRBJ1-5|NA
CATSRAQGGQPQHF
TGTGCCACCAGCAGGGCACAGGGGGGTCAGCCCCAGCATTTT
>TRBV18|NA|TRBJ1-1|NA
CASSRYGGGFDTEAFF
TGTGCCAGCTCACGCTACGGCGGAGGGTTCGACACTGAAGCTTTCTTT
>TRBV6-5|NA|TRBJ1-5|NA
CASSQQINQPQHF
TGTGCCAGCAGTCAACAGATAAATCAGCCCCAGCATTTT